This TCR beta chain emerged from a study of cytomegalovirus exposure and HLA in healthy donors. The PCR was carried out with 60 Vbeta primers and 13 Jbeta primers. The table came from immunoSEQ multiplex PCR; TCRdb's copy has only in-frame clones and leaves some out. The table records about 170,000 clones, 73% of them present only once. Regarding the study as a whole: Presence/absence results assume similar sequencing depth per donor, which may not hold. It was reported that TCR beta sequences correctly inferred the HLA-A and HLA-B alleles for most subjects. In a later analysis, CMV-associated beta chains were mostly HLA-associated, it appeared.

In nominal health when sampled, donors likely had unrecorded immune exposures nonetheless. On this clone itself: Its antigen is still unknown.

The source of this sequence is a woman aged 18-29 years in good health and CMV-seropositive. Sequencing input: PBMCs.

The DNA for the CDR3 is TGTGCCAGCAGTACAGAACGGGGTCGAGTCACCGGGGAGCTGTTTTTT. Protein sequence: CASSTERGRVTGELFF. This sequence joins TRBV14 and TRBJ2-2; D perhaps matches TRBD2 (5 bases). V lost 6 bases and J lost 4, with 18 bases in between. CDR1 SGHDN and CDR2 FVKESK come from the germline V gene. The CDR3 is 16 residues long.